This T cell receptor beta chain was profiled in a study of cytomegalovirus exposure and HLA in healthy donors. Amplification used 60 Vbeta primers and 13 Jbeta primers. Assay used: immunoSEQ multiplex PCR; TCRdb lists only in-frame clones, some missing. The data contain 210,000 or so clones, about three quarters of them singletons. The CDR3 runs to 14 residues. Germline V gives CDR1 SGHRS, CDR2 YFSETQ. V was pared by 2 bases and J by 1 base, with 9 bases between. Sequenced material: PBMCs. The sequence derives from a man in his late teens or twenties in good health and CMV-seronegative. The chain employs TRBV5-1 and TRBJ1-1; no clear D gene. DNA of the CDR3: TGCGCCAGCAGCTTTGTCCCGGGGAACACTGAAGCTTTCTTT. It translates to CASSFVPGNTEAFF. Filled out from reference TRBV5-1 and TRBJ1-1, the complete variable domain reads KAGVTQTPRYLIKTRGQQVTLSCSPISGHRSVSWYQQTPGQGLQFLFEYFSETQRNKGNFPGRFSGRQFSNSRSEMNVSTLELGDSALYLCASSFVPGNTEAFFGQGTRLTVV.